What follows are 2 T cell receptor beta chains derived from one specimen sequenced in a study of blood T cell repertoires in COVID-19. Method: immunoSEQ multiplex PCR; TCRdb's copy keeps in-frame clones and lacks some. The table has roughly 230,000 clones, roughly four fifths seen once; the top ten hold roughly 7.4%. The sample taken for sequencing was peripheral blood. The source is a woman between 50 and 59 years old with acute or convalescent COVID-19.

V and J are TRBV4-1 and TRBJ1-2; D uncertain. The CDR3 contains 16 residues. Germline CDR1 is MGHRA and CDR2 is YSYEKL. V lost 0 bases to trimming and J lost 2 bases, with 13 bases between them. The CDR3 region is CASSQDGRPTNYGYTF. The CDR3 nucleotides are TGCGCCAGCAGCCAAGATGGGAGACCGACCAACTATGGCTACACCTTC.

The CDR3 spells CAISQDRENSPLHF. In nucleotides, the CDR3 is TGTGCCATCAGCCAGGACAGGGAAAATTCACCCCTCCACTTT. This chain connects TRBV10-3 to TRBJ1-6; 8 bases align to TRBD1. The CDR3 sequence is 14 residues long. With 6 bases clipped from V and 7 bases from J, the junction kept 5 bases outside the gene matches. The germline gives CDR1 ENHRY, CDR2 SYGVKD.